The present TCR beta chain was sequenced within a study of regulatory T cells in long-lasting Graves disease. Researchers made TCR beta libraries by using iRepertoire HTBI primers and running Arm-PCR on CDR3 regions. TCRdb analysed the multiplex PCR reads with MiXCR anew, one entry per CDR3 protein. The sample contains some 370,000 distinct CDR3 sequences, around 21% of which appear only once. Time point here: persistent/refractory GD, antithyroid drugs over 5 years with positive TRAb. The TCR library was prepared using RNA isolated from PBMCs. Diagnosis followed American Thyroid Association guidelines for Graves' disease. A few counts support this clonotype. Its antigen is currently unknown. A junction boundary mismatches the germline segment, possibly from a read error. Broader study findings: TCR diversity in persistent Graves' patients was below that of newly diagnosed ones.

This CDR3 is built from 11 residues. The V gene's germline CDR1 is GTSNPN and CDR2 SVGIG (reference sequence). The chain employs TRBV30 and TRBJ1-1; tentatively, D is TRBD1 (5 bases). The receptor was derived from a female donor with Graves disease. Sample: peripheral blood mononuclear cells (PBMCs), taken when the disease was refractory, from a patient treated with antithyroid drugs. The CDR3 DNA follows: TGTGCCTGGGGGTCAATCTCGCGGGGCCTCTTT. Its translation is CAWGSISRGLF.